This T cell receptor (beta chain) was observed in a study of CD8+ T cells in alopecia areata. Extraction and reverse transcription of RNA yielded cDNA as the sequencing template. Assay: immunoSEQ multiplex PCR; the TCRdb copy retains only in-frame clones and omits some. Seen here are 100,000 to 120,000 clones, approximately 59% observed once, and the top ten hold approximately 22%. CDR1 and CDR2 (germline): SGHVS, FQNEAQ. The V gene lost 3 bases and the J gene lost 5 bases, with 8 bases spanning the gap. There are 13 residues in the CDR3. In its sample, this clone was seen a few times. This chain joins TRBV7-8 and TRBJ1-5, with D unclear. The sequence was obtained from a human donor in good health. Input material: CD8+ T cells sorted from blood. The CDR3 is CASSLAADQPQHF. The CDR3 coding sequence is TGTGCCAGCAGCTTGGCGGCGGATCAGCCCCAGCATTTT.